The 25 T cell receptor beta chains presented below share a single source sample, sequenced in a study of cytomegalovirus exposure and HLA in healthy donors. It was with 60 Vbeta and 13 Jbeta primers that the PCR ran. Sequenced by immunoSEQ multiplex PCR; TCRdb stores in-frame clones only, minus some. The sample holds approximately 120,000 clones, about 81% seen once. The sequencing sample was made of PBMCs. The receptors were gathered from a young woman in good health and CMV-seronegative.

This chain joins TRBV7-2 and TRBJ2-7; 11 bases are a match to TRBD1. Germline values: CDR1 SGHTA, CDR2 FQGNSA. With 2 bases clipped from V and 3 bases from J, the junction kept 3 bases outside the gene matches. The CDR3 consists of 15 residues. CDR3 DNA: TGTGCCAGCAGCTTAACCGGGACAGGGGGCTACGAGCAGTACTTC. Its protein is CASSLTGTGGYEQYF.

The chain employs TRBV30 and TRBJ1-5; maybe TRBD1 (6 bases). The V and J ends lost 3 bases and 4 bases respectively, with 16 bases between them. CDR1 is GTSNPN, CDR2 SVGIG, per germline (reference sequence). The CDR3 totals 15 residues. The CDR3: CAWRDPGTLNQPQHF. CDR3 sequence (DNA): TGTGCCTGGAGGGACCCCGGGACACTGAATCAGCCCCAGCATTTT.

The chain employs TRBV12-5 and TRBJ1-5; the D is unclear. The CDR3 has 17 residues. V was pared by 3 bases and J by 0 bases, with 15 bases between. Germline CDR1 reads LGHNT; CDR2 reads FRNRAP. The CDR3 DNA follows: TGTGCTAGTGGTTTTGACAATTTCGAGTATAGCAATCAGCCCCAGCATTTT. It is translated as CASGFDNFEYSNQPQHF.

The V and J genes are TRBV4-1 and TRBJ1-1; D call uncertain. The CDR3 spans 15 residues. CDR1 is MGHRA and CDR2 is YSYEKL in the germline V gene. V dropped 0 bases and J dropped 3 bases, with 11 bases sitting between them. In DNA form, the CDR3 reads TGCGCCAGCAGCCAAGATGGGCCAGCGGACACTGAAGCTTTCTTT. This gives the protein CASSQDGPADTEAFF.

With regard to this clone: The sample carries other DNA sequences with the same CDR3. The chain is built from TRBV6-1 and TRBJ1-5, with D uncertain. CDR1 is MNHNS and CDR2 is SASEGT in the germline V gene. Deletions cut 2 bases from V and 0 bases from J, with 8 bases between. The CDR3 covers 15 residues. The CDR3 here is CASSEPTYSNQPQHF. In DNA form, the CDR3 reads TGTGCCAGCAGTGAACCGACATATAGCAATCAGCCCCAGCATTTT.

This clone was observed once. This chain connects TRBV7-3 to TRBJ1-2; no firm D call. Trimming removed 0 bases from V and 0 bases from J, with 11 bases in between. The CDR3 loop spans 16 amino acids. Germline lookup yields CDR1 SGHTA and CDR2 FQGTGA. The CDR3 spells CASSLTPRISNYGYTF. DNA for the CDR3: TGTGCCAGCAGCTTAACGCCCAGGATTTCTAACTATGGCTACACCTTC.

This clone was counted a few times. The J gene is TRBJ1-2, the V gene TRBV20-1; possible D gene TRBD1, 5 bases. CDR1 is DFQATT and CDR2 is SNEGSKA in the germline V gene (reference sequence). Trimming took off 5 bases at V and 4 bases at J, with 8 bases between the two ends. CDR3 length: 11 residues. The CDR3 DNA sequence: TGCAGTGCTCGCCAGGGCTATGGCTACACCTTC. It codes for CSARQGYGYTF.

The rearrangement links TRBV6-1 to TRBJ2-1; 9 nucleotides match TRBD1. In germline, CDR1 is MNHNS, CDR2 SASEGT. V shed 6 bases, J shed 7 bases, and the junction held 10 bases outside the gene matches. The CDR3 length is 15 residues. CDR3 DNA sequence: TGTGCCAGCAGAAACCGACAGGGGGTTAGGAATGAGCAGTTCTTC. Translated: CASRNRQGVRNEQFF.

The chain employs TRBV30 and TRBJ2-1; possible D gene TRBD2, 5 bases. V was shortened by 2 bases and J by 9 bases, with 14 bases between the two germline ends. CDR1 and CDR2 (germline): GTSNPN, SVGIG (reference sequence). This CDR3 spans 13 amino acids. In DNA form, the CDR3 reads TGTGCCTGGAGTAGGTGGACTTCAAGTGAGCAGTTCTTC. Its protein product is CAWSRWTSSEQFF.

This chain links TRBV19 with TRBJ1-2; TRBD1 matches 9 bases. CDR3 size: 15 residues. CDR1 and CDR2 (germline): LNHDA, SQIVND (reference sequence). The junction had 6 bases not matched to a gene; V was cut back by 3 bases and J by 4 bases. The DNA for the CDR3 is TGTGCCAGTAGTATCAAACTGGACAGGGGCTATGGCTACACCTTC. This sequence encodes CASSIKLDRGYGYTF.

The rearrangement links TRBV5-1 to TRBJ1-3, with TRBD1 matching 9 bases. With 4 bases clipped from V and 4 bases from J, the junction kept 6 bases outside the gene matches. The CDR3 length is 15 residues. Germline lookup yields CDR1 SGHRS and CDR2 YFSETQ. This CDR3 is CASSTGQGTGNTIYF. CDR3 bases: TGCGCCAGCAGCACTGGACAGGGGACAGGAAACACCATATATTTT. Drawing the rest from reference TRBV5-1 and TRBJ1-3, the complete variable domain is KAGVTQTPRYLIKTRGQQVTLSCSPISGHRSVSWYQQTPGQGLQFLFEYFSETQRNKGNFPGRFSGRQFSNSRSEMNVSTLELGDSALYLCASSTGQGTGNTIYFGEGSWLTVV.

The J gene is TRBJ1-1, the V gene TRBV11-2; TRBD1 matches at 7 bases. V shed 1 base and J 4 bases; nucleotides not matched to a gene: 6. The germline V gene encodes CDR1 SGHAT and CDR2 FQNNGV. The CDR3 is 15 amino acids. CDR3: CASSLGYSGGTEAFF. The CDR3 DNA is TGTGCCAGCAGCTTAGGTTACTCAGGGGGCACTGAAGCTTTCTTT.

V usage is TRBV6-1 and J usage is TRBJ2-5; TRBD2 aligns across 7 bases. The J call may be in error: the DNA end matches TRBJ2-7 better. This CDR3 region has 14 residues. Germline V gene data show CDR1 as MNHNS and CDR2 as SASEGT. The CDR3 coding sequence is TGTGCCAGCAGTGAGACGGGAGGCGCCTACGAGCAGTACTTC. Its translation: CASSETGGAYEQYF.

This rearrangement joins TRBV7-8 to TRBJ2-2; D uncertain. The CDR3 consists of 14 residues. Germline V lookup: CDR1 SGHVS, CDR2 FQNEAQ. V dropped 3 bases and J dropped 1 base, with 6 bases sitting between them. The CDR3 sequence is CASSFTENTGELFF. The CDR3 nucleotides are TGTGCCAGCAGCTTTACAGAGAACACCGGGGAGCTGTTTTTT.

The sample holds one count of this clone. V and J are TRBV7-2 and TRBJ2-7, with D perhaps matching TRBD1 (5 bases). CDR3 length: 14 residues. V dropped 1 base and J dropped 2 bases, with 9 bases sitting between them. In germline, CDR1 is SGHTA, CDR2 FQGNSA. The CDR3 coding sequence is TGTGCCAGCAGCTTAGTAGGGGTTACCTACGAGCAGTACTTC. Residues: CASSLVGVTYEQYF.

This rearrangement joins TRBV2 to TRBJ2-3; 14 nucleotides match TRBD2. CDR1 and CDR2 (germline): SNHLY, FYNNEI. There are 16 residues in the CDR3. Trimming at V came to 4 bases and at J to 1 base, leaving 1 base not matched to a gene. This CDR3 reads CASSGLAGGGTDTQYF. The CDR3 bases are TGTGCCAGCAGTGGACTAGCGGGGGGGGGCACAGATACGCAGTATTTT.

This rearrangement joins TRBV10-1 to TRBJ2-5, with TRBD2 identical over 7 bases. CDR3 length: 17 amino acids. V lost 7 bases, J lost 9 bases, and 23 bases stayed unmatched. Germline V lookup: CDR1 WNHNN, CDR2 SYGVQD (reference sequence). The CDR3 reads CASNMTASGILLAAQYF. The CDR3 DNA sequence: TGCGCCAGCAATATGACAGCGAGCGGGATCCTCCTAGCGGCCCAGTACTTC.

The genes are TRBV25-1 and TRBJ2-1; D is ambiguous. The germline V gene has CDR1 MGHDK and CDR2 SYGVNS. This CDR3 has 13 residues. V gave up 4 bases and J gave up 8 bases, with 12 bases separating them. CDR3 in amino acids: CASSGRRGDEQFF. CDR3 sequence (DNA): TGTGCCAGCAGTGGCCGACGAGGCGATGAGCAGTTCTTC. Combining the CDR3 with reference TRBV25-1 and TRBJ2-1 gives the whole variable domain EADIYQTPRYLVIGTGKKITLECSQTMGHDKMYWYQQDPGMELHLIHYSYGVNSTEKGDLSSESTVSRIRTEHFPLTLESARPSHTSQYLCASSGRRGDEQFFGPGTRLTVL.

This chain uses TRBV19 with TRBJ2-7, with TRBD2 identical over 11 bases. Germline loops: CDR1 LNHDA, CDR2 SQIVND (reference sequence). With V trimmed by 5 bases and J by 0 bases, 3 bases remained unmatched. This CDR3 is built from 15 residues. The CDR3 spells CASSVGTSGSYEQYF. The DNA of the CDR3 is TGTGCCAGTAGTGTCGGGACTAGCGGCTCCTACGAGCAGTACTTC.

The CDR3 DNA is TGCGCCAGCAGCCAAGAGATCCTAGGGGGTGGGGAGCTGTTTTTT. This encodes CASSQEILGGGELFF. The chain recombines TRBV4-3 with TRBJ2-2; D might be TRBD1 (6 bases). CDR1 and CDR2 (germline): LGHNA, YSLEER. With 0 bases removed from V and 8 bases from J, the gap between germline ends came to 13 bases. CDR3 length: 15 residues.

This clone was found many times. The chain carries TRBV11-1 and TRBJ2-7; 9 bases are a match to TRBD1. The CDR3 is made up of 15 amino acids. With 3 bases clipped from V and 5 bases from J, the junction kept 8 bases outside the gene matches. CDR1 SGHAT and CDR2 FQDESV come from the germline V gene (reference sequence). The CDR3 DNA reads TGTGCCAGCAGCTTGACCGGGACAGGGATCCACGAGCAGTACTTC. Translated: CASSLTGTGIHEQYF. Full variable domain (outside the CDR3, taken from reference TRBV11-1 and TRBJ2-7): EAEVAQSPRYKITEKSQAVAFWCDPISGHATLYWYRQILGQGPELLVQFQDESVVDDSQLPKDRFSAERLKGVDSTLKIQPAELGDSAMYLCASSLTGTGIHEQYFGPGTRLTVT.

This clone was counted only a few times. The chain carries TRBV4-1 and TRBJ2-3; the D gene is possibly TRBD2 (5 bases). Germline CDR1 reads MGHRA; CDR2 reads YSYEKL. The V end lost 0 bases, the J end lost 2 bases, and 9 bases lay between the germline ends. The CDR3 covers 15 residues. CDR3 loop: CASSQESRDTDTQYF. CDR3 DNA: TGCGCCAGCAGCCAAGAGTCGAGGGACACAGATACGCAGTATTTT.

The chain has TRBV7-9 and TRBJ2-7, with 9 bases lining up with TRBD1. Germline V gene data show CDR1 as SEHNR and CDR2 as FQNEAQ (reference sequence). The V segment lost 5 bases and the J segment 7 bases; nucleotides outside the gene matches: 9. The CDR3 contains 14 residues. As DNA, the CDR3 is TGTGCCAGCAGCCCCCGGACAGGGGAGAAGGAGCAGTACTTC. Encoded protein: CASSPRTGEKEQYF.

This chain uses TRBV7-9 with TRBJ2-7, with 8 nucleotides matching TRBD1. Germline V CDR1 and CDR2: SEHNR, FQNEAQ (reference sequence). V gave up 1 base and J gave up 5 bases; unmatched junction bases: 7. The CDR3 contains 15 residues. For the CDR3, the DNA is TGTGCCAGCAGCTTAGGCTGGACAGGGCAGGACGAGCAGTACTTC. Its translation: CASSLGWTGQDEQYF.

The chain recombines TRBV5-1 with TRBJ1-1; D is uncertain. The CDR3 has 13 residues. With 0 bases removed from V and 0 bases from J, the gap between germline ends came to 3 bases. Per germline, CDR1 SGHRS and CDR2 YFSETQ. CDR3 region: CASSLGLNTEAFF. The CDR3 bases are TGCGCCAGCAGCTTGGGGCTGAACACTGAAGCTTTCTTT.